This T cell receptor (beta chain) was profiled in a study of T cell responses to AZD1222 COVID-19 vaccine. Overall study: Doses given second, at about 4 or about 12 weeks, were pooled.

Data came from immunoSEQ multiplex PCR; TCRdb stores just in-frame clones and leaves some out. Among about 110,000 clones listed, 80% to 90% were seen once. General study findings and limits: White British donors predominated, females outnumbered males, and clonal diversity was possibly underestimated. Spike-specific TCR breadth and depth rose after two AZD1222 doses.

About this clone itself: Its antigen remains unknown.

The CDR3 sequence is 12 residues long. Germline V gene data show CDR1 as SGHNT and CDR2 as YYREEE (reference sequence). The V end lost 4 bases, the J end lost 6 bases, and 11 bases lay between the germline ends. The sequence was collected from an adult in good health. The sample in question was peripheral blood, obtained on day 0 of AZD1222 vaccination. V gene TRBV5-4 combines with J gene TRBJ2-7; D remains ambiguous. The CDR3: CASSQLLGEQYF. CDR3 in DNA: TGTGCCAGCAGCCAGTTACTTGGCGAGCAGTACTTC.